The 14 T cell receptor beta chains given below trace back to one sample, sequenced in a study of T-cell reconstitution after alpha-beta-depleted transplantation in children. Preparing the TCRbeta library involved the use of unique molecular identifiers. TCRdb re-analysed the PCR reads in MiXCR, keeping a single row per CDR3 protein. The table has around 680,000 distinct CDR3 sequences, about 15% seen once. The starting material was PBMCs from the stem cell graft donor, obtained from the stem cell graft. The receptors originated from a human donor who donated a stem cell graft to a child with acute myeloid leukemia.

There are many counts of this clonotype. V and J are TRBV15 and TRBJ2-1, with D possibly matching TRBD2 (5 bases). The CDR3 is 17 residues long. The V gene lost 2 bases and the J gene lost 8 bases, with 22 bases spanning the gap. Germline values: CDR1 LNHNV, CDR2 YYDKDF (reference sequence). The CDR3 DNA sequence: TGTGCCACCAGCAGACCCAGCGGCCTAAGCGGTAGCGATGAGCAGTTCTTC. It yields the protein CATSRPSGLSGSDEQFF.

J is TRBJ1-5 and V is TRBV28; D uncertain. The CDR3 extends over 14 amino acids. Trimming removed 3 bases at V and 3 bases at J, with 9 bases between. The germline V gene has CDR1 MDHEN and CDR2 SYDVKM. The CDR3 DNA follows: TGTGCCAGCAGTTTTTCACAGAACAATCAGCCCCAGCATTTT. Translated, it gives CASSFSQNNQPQHF.

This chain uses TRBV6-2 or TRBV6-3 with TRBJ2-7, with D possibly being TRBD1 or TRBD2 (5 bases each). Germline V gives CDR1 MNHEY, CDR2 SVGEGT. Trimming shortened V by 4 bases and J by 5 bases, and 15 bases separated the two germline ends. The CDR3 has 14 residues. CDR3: CASSSLPRGDEQYF. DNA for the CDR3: TGTGCCAGCAGTTCCCTCCCGCGAGGGGACGAGCAGTACTTC.

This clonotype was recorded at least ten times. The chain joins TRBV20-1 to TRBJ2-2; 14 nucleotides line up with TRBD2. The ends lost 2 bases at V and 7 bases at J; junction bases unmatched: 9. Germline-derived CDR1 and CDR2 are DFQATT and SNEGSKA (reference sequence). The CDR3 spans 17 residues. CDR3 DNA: TGCAGTGCTAGACGCTGGACTAGCGGGGGGCGTGGCGGGGAGCTGTTTTTT. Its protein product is CSARRWTSGGRGGELFF.

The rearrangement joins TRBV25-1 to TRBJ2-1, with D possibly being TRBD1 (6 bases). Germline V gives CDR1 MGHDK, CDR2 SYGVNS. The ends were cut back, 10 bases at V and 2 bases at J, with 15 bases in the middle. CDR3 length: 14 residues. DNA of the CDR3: TGTGCCACCCATTCCAGGGGACCCTACAATGAGCAGTTCTTC. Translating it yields CATHSRGPYNEQFF.

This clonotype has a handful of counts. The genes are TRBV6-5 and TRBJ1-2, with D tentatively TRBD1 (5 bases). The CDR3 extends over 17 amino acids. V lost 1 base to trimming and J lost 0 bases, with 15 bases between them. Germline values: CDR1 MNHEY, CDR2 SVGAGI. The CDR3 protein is CASSYFEQERSNYGYTF. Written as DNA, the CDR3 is TGTGCCAGCAGTTACTTTGAACAGGAAAGATCTAACTATGGCTACACCTTC.

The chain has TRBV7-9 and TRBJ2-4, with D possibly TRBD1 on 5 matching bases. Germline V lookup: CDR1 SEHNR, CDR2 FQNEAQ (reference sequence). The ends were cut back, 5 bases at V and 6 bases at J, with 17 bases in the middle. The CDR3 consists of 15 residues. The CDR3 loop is CASSPRDSPTNIQYF. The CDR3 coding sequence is TGTGCCAGCAGCCCCAGGGATTCTCCAACAAACATTCAGTACTTC.

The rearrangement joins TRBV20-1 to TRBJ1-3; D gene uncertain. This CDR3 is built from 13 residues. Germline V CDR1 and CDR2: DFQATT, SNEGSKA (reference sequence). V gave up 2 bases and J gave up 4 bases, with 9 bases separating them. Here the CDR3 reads CSARSGFGNTIYF. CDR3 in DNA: TGCAGTGCTAGATCGGGGTTCGGAAACACCATATATTTT.

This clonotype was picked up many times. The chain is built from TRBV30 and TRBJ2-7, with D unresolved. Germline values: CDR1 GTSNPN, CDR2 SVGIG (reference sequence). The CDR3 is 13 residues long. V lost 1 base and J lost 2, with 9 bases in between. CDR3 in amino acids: CAWSGSGTYEQYF. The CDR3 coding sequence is TGTGCCTGGAGTGGATCTGGAACCTACGAGCAGTACTTC.

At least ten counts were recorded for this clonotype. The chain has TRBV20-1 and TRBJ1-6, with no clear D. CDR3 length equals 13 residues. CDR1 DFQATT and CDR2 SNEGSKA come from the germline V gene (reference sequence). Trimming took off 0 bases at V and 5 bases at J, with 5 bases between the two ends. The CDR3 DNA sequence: TGCAGTGCTAGAGACCTGCATAATTCACCCCTCCACTTT. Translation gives CSARDLHNSPLHF.

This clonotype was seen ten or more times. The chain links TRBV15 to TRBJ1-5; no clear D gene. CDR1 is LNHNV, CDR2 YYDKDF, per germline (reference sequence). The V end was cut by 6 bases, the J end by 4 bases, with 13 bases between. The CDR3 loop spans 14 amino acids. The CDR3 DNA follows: TGTGCCACCAGAGAGCGGCAAGTGAATCAGCCCCAGCATTTT. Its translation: CATRERQVNQPQHF.

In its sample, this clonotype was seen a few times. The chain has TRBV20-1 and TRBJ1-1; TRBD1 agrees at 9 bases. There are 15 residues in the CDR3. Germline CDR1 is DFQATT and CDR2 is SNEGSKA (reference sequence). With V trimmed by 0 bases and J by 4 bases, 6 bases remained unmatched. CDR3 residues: CSARDGQGLSTEAFF. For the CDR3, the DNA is TGCAGTGCTAGAGATGGACAGGGGTTGAGCACTGAAGCTTTCTTT.

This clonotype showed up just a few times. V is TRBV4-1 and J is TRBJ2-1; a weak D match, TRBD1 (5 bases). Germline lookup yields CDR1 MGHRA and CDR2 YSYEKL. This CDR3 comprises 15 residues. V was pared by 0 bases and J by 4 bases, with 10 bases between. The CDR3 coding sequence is TGCGCCAGCAGCCAAGATATAGGGGTATACAATGAGCAGTTCTTC. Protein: CASSQDIGVYNEQFF.

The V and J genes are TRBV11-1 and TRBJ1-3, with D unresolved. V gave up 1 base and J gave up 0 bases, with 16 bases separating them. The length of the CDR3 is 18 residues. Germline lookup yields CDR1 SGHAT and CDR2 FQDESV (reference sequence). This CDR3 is CASSLGRPLALSGNTIYF. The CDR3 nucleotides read TGTGCCAGCAGCTTAGGCCGACCCCTGGCCCTCTCTGGAAACACCATATATTTT.